The 5 T cell receptor beta chains given below trace back to one sample, sequenced in a study of blood T cell repertoires in COVID-19. Sequencing was performed with immunoSEQ multiplex PCR; in TCRdb, only in-frame clones are kept and a portion is missing. There are about 88,000 clones in the sample; roughly nine tenths occur only once, and 1.8% lies in the top ten. Sequenced sample: peripheral blood. These receptors originate from a human donor with active COVID-19. The donor label of this sample is uncertain.

V gene TRBV19 combines with J gene TRBJ2-7; TRBD1 matches at 9 bases. CDR3 length: 13 amino acids. J was trimmed by 5 bases and V by 7 bases; bases with no gene match: 6. Germline CDR1 LNHDA, CDR2 SQIVND (reference sequence). As DNA, the CDR3 is TGTGCCAGTAAAGAACGGGACAGGGACGAGCAGTACTTC. Protein product: CASKERDRDEQYF.

V is TRBV9 and J is TRBJ2-3; possibly TRBD2 for D (5 bases). Trimming removed 0 bases from V and 0 bases from J, with 8 bases in between. Germline V lookup: CDR1 SGDLS, CDR2 YYNGEE. The CDR3 length is 15 residues. The CDR3 nucleotides read TGTGCCAGCAGCGTAGTCGCGGGTAGCACAGATACGCAGTATTTT. Its translation: CASSVVAGSTDTQYF.

Of note for this clone: Mismatch with germline at one junction end may stem from a read error. The chain recombines TRBV7-7 with TRBJ2-2, with D maybe TRBD2 (6 bases). Germline CDR1 reads SSHAT; CDR2 reads FNYEAQ (reference sequence). The CDR3 runs 14 residues. The CDR3 bases are TGTGCTAGCAGCTTAGCCGGGGGACCCGGGGAGCTGTTTTTT. Translating it yields CASSLAGGPGELFF.

The chain employs TRBV28 and TRBJ2-7; 10 nucleotides agree with TRBD2. Trimming at V came to 1 base and at J to 3 bases, leaving 3 bases not matched to a gene. Germline V gene lookup returns CDR1 MDHEN and CDR2 SYDVKM. The CDR3 sequence is 15 residues long. The CDR3 spells CASSLLLAGRYEQYF. The CDR3 DNA reads as TGTGCCAGCAGTTTATTACTAGCGGGGCGCTACGAGCAGTACTTC.

This clone was seen more than once but under ten times. This chain uses TRBV6-2 or TRBV6-3 with TRBJ2-7, with 9 bases aligning to TRBD1. After removal of 2 bases from V and 0 bases from J, the junction contained 2 bases not matched to a gene. Germline loops: CDR1 MNHEY, CDR2 SVGEGT. The CDR3 length is 15 residues. The CDR3 coding sequence is TGTGCCAGCAGTTACCCGGGACAGGGCTCCTACGAGCAGTACTTC. Its translation: CASSYPGQGSYEQYF.